The sequence of this T cell receptor (beta chain) was determined in a study of CD8 T cells in Susac syndrome. With random hexamers, 0.5 to 1 ug RNA was reverse transcribed. immunoSEQ multiplex PCR amplified TCR beta CDR3 across 54 Vbeta, 13 Jbeta. From the immunoSEQ multiplex PCR reads, TCRdb called clonotypes with MiXCR, one entry per CDR3 protein. The data show about 120,000 distinct CDR3 sequences, around 95% seen once. V lost 4 bases and J lost 4, with 10 bases in between. In germline, CDR1 is LGHDT, CDR2 YNNKEL (reference sequence). The CDR3 has 14 residues. The rearrangement joins TRBV3-1 to TRBJ2-2, with D possibly TRBD2 on 5 matching bases. This clonotype was sampled from a human donor in good health. The sequenced material came from CD4+ T cells from PBMCs. The DNA for the CDR3 is TGTGCCAGCAGCCCTCGGGCGGGCACCGGGGAGCTGTTTTTT. Protein sequence: CASSPRAGTGELFF.